This T cell receptor (beta chain) was observed in a study of spatial heterogeneity in lung cancer. Turning to the study itself: More than eight raw reads, on average, carried each unique TCR and UMI combination. General study findings and limits: Nonsynonymous mutations, ubiquitous and regional, were tracked respectively by counts of ubiquitous and regional expanded TCRs. Higher tumor mutation counts went along with higher counts of expanded intratumoral alpha and beta TCRs.

Germline CDR1 is SNHLY and CDR2 is FYNNEI. This CDR3 has 14 residues. The trim removed 1 base at V and 4 bases at J, leaving 3 bases unmatched. The table lists this clonotype with many counts. The antigen remains undetermined. Via MiXCR, TCRdb re-called the 5' RACE reads, giving one row per CDR3 protein. The table records 5,000 to 6,500 distinct CDR3 sequences, around 4.8% of them present only once. Described time point: sample taken at primary tumor resection. Sequencing was performed on whole RNA extracted from tumor and nontumor lung tissue, or from frozen PBMC, and the material was left unsorted. The sequence was obtained from a male donor with early-stage non-small cell lung cancer. The chain has TRBV2 and TRBJ2-7; 8 bases line up with TRBD2. The material sequenced was lung tumor tissue, taken at surgery. CDR3 sequence (DNA): TGTGCCAGCAGTGAAGGGCTAGCGGGTTACGAGCAGTACTTC. Amino acid sequence: CASSEGLAGYEQYF.